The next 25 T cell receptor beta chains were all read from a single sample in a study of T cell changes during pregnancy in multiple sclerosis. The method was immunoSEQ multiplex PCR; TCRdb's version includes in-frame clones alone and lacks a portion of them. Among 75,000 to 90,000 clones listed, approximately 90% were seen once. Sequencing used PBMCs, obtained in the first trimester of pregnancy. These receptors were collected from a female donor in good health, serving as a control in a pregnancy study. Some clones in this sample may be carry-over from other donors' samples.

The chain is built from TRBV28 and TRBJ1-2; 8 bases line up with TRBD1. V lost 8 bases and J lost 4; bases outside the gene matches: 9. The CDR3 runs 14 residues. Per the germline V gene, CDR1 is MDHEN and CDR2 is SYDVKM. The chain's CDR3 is CASGYMDRAYGYTF. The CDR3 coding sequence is TGTGCCAGCGGATATATGGACAGGGCCTATGGCTACACCTTC.

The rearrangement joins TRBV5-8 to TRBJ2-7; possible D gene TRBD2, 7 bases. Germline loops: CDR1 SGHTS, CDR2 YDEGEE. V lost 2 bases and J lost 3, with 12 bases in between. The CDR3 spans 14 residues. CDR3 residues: CASSFGRGVYEQYF. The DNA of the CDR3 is TGTGCCAGCAGCTTTGGGAGGGGGGTCTACGAGCAGTACTTC.

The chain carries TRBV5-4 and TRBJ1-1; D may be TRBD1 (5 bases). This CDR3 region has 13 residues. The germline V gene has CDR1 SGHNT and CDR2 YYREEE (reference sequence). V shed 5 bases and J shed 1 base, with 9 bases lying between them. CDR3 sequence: CASSPDKNTEAFF. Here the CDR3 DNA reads TGTGCCAGCAGTCCGGACAAGAACACTGAAGCTTTCTTT.

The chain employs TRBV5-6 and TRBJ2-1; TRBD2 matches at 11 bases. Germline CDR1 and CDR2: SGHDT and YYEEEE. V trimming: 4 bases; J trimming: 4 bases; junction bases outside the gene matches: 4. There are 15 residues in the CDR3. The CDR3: CASSGGLADYNEQFF. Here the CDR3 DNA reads TGTGCCAGCAGCGGGGGACTAGCGGATTACAATGAGCAGTTCTTC.

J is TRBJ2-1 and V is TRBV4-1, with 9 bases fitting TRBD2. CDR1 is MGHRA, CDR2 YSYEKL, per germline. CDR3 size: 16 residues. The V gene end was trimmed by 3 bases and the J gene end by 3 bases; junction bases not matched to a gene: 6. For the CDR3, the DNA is TGCGCCAGCAGCCATGTGGCTAGCGGGGACTACAATGAGCAGTTCTTC. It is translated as CASSHVASGDYNEQFF.

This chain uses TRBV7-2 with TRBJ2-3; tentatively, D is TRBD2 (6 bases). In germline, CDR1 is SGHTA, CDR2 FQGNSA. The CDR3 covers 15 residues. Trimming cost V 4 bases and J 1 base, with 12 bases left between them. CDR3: CASSSDGGGTDTQYF. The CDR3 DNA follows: TGTGCCAGCAGCTCTGACGGGGGAGGCACAGATACGCAGTATTTT.

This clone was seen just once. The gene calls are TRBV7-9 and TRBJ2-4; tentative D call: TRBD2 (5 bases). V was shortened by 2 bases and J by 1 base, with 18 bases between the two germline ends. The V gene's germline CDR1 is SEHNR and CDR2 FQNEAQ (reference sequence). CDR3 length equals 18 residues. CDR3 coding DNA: TGTGCCAGCAGCTTAACCGGACTCCCCTATACTGCCAAAAACATTCAGTACTTC. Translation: CASSLTGLPYTAKNIQYF.

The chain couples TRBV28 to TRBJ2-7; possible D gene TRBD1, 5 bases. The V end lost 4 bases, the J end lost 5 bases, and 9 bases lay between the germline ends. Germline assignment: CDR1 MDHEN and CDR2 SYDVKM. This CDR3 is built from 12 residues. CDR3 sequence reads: CASSSQGHEQYF. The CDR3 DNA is TGTGCCAGCAGTTCTCAGGGCCACGAGCAGTACTTC.

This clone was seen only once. The DNA of the CDR3 is TGTGCCAGCAGTTTACTTATCCCAGACTATGGCTACACCTTC. Protein sequence: CASSLLIPDYGYTF. The chain joins TRBV28 to TRBJ1-2; D is ambiguous. V was pared by 2 bases and J by 3 bases, with 10 bases between. The germline gives CDR1 MDHEN, CDR2 SYDVKM. This CDR3 is 14 amino acids long.

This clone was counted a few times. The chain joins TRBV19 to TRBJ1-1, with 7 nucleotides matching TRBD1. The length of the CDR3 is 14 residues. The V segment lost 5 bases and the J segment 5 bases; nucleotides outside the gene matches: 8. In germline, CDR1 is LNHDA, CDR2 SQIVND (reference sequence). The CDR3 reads CASSPEQGRTEAFF. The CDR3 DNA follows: TGTGCCAGTAGTCCCGAACAGGGGAGGACTGAAGCTTTCTTT.

This chain's CDR3 is CASSLMGGNEQFF. As DNA, the CDR3 is TGTGCCAGCAGCTTAATGGGGGGGAATGAGCAGTTCTTC. This chain uses TRBV7-2 with TRBJ2-1, with 7 bases matching TRBD2. This CDR3 has 13 residues. From germline, CDR1 is SGHTA and CDR2 FQGNSA. After removal of 2 bases from V and 7 bases from J, the junction contained 2 bases not matched to a gene.

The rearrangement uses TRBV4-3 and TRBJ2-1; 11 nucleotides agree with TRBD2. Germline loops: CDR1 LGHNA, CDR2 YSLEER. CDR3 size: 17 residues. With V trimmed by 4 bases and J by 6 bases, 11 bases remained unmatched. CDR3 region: CASSPQSGTSGINEQFF. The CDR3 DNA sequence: TGCGCCAGCAGCCCACAATCCGGGACTAGCGGAATCAATGAGCAGTTCTTC.

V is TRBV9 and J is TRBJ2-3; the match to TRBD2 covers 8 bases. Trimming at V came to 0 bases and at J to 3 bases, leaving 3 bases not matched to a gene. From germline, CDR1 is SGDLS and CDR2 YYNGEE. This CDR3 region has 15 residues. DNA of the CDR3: TGTGCCAGCAGCGTAGCACTAGCGGAAACAGATACGCAGTATTTT. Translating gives CASSVALAETDTQYF.

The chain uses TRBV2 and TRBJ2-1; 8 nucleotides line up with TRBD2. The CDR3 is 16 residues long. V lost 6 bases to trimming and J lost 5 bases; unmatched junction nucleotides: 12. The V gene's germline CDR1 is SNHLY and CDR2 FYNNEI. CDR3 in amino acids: CASSDAKRERHNEQFF. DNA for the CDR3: TGTGCCAGCAGCGATGCGAAGCGGGAGCGCCACAATGAGCAGTTCTTC. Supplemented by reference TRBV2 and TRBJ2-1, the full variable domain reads EPEVTQTPSHQVTQMGQEVILRCVPISNHLYFYWYRQILGQKVEFLVSFYNNEISEKSEIFDDQFSVERPDGSNFTLKIRSTKLEDSAMYFCASSDAKRERHNEQFFGPGTRLTVL.

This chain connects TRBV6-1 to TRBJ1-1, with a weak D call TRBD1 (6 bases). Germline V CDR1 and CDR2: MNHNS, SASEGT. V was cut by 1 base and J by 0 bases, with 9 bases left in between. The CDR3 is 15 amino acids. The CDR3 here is CASSEVQGLNTEAFF. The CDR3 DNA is TGTGCCAGCAGTGAAGTGCAGGGGTTGAACACTGAAGCTTTCTTT.

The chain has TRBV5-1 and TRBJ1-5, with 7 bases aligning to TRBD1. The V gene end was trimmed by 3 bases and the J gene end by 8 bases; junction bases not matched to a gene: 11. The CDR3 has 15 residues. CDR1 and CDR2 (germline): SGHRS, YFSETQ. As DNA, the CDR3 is TGCGCCAGCAGCTCGTCAGGGGGAAGAATGGAGCCCCAGCATTTT. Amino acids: CASSSSGGRMEPQHF.

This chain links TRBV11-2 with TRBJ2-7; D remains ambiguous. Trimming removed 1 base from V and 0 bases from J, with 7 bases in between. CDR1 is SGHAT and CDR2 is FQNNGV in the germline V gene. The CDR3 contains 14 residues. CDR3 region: CASSLVGASYEQYF. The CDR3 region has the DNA TGTGCCAGCAGCTTAGTTGGAGCCTCCTACGAGCAGTACTTC.

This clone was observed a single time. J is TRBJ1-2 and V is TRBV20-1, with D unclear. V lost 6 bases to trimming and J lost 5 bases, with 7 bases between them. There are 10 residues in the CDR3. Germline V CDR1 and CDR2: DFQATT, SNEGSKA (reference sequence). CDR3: CSAKSYGYTF. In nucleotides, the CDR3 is TGCAGTGCAAAGAGTTATGGCTACACCTTC.

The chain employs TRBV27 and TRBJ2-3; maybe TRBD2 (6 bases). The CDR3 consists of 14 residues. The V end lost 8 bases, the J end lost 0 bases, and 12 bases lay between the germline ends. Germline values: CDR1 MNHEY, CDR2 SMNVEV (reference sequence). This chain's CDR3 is CASGISGSTDTQYF. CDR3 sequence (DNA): TGTGCCAGCGGGATAAGCGGGAGCACAGATACGCAGTATTTT.

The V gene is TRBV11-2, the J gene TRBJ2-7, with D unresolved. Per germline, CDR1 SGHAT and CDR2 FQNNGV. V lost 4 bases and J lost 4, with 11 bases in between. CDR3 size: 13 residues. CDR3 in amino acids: CASSYQTDYEQYF. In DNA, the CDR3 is TGTGCCAGCAGCTATCAGACTGATTACGAGCAGTACTTC.

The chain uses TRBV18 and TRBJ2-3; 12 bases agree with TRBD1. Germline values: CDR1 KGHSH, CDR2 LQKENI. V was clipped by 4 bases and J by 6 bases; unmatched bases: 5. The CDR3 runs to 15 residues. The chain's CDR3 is CASSRGTGGADTQYF. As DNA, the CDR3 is TGTGCCAGCTCACGTGGGACAGGGGGCGCCGATACGCAGTATTTT.

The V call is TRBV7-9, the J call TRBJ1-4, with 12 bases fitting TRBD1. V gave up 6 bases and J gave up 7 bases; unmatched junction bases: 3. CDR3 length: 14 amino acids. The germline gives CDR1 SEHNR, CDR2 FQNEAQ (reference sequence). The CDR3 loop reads CASSRGQGAEKLFF. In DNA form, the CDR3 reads TGTGCCAGCAGTCGGGGACAGGGGGCTGAAAAACTGTTTTTT.

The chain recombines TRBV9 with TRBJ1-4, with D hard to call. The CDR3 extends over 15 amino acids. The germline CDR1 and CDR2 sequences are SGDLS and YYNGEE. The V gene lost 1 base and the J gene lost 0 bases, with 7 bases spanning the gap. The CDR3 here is CASSVKASTNEKLFF. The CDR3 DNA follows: TGTGCCAGCAGCGTAAAAGCCTCAACTAATGAAAAACTGTTTTTT.

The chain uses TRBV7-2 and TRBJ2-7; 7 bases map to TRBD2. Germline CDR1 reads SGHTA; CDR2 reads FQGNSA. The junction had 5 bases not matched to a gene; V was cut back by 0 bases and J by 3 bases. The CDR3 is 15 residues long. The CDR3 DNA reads TGTGCCAGCAGCTTAGCGGGAGGGCCTGTCTACGAGCAGTACTTC. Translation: CASSLAGGPVYEQYF. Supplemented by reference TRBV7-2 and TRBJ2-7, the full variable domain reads GAGVSQSPSNKVTEKGKDVELRCDPISGHTALYWYRQSLGQGLEFLIYFQGNSAPDKSGLPSDRFSAERTGGSVSTLTIQRTQQEDSAVYLCASSLAGGPVYEQYFGPGTRLTVT.

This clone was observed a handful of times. The CDR3: CAWNRQGRGEQYF. CDR3 nucleotide sequence: TGTGCCTGGAACCGACAGGGACGGGGCGAGCAGTACTTC. The V call is TRBV30, the J call TRBJ2-7; TRBD1 agrees at 7 bases. The CDR3 runs to 13 residues. Germline CDR1 and CDR2: GTSNPN and SVGIG (reference sequence). V lost 4 bases and J lost 6; bases outside the gene matches: 9.